These 2 T cell receptor beta chains came from one sample sequenced in a study of T cell responses to AZD1222 COVID-19 vaccine. Sequenced by immunoSEQ multiplex PCR; TCRdb stores in-frame clones only, minus some. Among around 140,000 clones listed, 91% were seen once. This specimen consisted of peripheral blood, obtained on day 0 of AZD1222 vaccination. These receptors originate from an adult in good health.

This sequence joins TRBV6-5 and TRBJ2-7; either TRBD1 or TRBD2 may fit D (5 bases each). This CDR3 has 15 amino acids. CDR1 and CDR2 from the germline V gene are MNHEY and SVGAGI. V was shortened by 0 bases and J by 2 bases, with 11 bases between the two germline ends. CDR3 sequence: CASSYSGTGTYEQYF. DNA of the CDR3: TGTGCCAGCAGTTACTCCGGGACGGGAACCTACGAGCAGTACTTC.

The chain uses TRBV4-3 and TRBJ2-7; D remains unclear. CDR1 and CDR2 from the germline V gene are LGHNA and YSLEER. The V end lost 0 bases, the J end lost 5 bases, and 8 bases lay between the germline ends. CDR3 length: 13 residues. The CDR3 region is CASSQDSRDEQYF. CDR3 coding DNA: TGCGCCAGCAGCCAAGACAGTCGGGACGAGCAGTACTTC.